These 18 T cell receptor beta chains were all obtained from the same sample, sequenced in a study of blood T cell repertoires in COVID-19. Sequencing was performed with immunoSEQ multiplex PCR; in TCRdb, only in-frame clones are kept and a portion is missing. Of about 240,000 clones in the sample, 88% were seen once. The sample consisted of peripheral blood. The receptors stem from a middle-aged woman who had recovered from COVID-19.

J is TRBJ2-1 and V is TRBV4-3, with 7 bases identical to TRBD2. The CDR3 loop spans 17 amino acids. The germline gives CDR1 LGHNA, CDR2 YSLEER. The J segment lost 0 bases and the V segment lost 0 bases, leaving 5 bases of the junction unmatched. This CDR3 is CASSQELGGSSYNEQFF. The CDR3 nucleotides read TGCGCCAGCAGCCAAGAGTTGGGCGGGAGCTCCTACAATGAGCAGTTCTTC.

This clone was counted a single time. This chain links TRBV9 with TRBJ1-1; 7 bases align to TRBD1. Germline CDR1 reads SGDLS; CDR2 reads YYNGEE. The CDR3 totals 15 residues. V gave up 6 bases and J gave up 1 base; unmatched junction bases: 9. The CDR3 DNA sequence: TGTGCCAGCACCCTCCAGGACAGGCCGAACACTGAAGCTTTCTTT. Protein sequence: CASTLQDRPNTEAFF.

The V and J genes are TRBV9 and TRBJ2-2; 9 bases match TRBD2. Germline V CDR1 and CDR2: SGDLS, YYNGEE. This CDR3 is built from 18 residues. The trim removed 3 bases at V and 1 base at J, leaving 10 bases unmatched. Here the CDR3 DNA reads TGTGCCAGCAGCGCCTCACCCGGGACTAGCCTGAACACCGGGGAGCTGTTTTTT. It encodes CASSASPGTSLNTGELFF.

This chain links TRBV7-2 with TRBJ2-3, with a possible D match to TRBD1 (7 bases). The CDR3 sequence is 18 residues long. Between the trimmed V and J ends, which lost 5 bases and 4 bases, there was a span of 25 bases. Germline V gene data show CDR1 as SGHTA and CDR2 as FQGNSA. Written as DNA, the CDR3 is TGTGCCAGCAGCCAGCAGATTTGGGGCACCAGGGGGGCAGATACGCAGTATTTT. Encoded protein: CASSQQIWGTRGADTQYF.

In nucleotides, the CDR3 is TGTGCCAGTAGTACCCCTGGGGGAGGCCAGCCCCAGCATTTT. Protein sequence: CASSTPGGGQPQHF. The genes are TRBV19 and TRBJ1-5; a weak D match, TRBD1 (5 bases). The V gene lost 4 bases and the J gene lost 7 bases, with 14 bases spanning the gap. This CDR3 is built from 14 residues. Germline lookup yields CDR1 LNHDA and CDR2 SQIVND (reference sequence).

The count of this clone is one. CDR3 in amino acids: CASSPAGSPAGYTF. CDR3 coding DNA: TGTGCCAGCAGCCCGGCGGGGTCCCCCGCTGGCTACACCTTC. The chain combines TRBV7-2 with TRBJ1-2; no definite D call. The germline V and J ends were trimmed by 5 bases and 7 bases, with 17 bases remaining between them. Germline assignment: CDR1 SGHTA and CDR2 FQGNSA. CDR3 length: 14 residues.

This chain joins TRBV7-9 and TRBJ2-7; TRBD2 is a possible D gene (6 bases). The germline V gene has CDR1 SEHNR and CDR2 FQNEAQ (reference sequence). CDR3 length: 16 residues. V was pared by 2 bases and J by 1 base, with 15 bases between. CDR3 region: CASSLWLAQVSYEQYF. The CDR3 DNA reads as TGTGCCAGCAGCTTATGGCTAGCGCAAGTTTCCTACGAGCAGTACTTC.

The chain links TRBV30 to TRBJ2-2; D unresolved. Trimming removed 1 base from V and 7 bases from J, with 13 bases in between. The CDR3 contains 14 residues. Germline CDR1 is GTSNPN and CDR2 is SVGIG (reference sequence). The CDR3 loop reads CAWSALIQDGELFF. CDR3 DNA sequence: TGTGCCTGGAGTGCACTCATCCAAGACGGGGAGCTGTTTTTT.

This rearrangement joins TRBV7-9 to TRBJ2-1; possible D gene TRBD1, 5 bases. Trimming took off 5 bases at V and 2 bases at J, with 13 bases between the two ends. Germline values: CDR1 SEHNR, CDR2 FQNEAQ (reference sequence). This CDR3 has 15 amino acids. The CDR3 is CASSPRTLPYNEQFF. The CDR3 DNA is TGTGCCAGCAGCCCCAGGACACTTCCCTACAATGAGCAGTTCTTC.

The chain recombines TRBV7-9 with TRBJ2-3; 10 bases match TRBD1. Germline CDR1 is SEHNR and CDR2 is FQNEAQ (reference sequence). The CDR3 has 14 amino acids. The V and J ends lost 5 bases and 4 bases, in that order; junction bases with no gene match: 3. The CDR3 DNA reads TGTGCCAGCAGCCTCGGACAGGGGGCAGATACGCAGTATTTT. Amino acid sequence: CASSLGQGADTQYF.

The CDR3 region is CAWSGPRAGANVLTF. As DNA, the CDR3 is TGTGCCTGGAGTGGCCCGAGGGCTGGGGCCAACGTCCTGACTTTC. The rearrangement joins TRBV30 to TRBJ2-6; perhaps TRBD2 as D (5 bases). From germline, CDR1 is GTSNPN and CDR2 SVGIG (reference sequence). V was clipped by 1 base and J by 2 bases, with 9 bases between them. CDR3 length: 15 amino acids.

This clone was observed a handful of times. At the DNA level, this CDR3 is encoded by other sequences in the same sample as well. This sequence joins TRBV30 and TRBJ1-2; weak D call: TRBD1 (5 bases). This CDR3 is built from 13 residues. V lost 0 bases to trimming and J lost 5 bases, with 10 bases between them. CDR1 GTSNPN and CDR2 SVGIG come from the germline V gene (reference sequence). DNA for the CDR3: TGTGCCTGGAGTGTGGGGGGGACTTATGGCTACACCTTC. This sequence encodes CAWSVGGTYGYTF.

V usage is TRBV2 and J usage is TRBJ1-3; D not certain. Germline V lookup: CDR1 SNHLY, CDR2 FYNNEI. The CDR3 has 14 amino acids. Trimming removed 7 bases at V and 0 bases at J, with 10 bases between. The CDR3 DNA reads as TGTGCCAGCAATGGTGGCAGCTCTGGAAACACCATATATTTT. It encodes CASNGGSSGNTIYF.

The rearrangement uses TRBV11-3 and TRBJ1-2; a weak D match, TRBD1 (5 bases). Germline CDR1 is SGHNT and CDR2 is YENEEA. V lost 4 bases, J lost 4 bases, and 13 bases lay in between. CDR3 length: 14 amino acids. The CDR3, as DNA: TGTGCCAGCAGCTCACAGGATACTTCCTATGGCTACACCTTC. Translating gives CASSSQDTSYGYTF.

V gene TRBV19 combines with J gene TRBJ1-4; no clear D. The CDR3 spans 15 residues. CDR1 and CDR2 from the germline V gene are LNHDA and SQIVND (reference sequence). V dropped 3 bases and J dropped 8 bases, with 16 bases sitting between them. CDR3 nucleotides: TGTGCCAGTAGTATGGGCTGGGGAGCGCCAGAAAAACTGTTTTTT. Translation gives CASSMGWGAPEKLFF.

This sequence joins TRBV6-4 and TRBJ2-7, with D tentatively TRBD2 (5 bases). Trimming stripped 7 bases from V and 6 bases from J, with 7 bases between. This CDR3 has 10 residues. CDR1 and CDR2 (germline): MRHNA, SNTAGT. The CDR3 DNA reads TGTGCCAGCAACGGGGTCGAGCAGTACGTC. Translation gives CASNGVEQYV.

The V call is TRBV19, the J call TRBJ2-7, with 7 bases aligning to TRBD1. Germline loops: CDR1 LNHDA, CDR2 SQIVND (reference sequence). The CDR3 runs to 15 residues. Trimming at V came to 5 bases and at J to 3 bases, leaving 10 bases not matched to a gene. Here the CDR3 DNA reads TGTGCCAGTAGTGGAAACAGGGGAAGACTCTACGAGCAGTACTTC. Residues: CASSGNRGRLYEQYF.

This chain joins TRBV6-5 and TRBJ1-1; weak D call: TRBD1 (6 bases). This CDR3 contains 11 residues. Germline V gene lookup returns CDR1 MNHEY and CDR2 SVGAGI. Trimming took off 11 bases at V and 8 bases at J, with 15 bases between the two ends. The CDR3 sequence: CALNRGAEAFF. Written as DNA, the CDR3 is TGTGCCCTCAACCGGGGGGCAGAAGCTTTCTTT.